This passage covers 31 T cell receptor beta chains from one sample sequenced in a study of T cells in women clearing cervical HPV infection. Data came from immunoSEQ multiplex PCR; TCRdb stores just in-frame clones and leaves some out. Its table lists roughly 28,000 clones. The sequencing input was blood buffy coat. These receptors all come from a woman between 18 and 70 years old with a cervical HPV16 infection that either progressed to CIN3+ or cleared (not recorded which).

Points on this clone: The read ends 3 residues before the CDR3 terminus; that terminus is restored from the germline J gene. V usage is TRBV20-1 and J usage is TRBJ2-4, with 13 bases fitting TRBD2. This CDR3 contains 15 residues. In germline, CDR1 is DFQATT, CDR2 SNEGSKA (reference sequence). After removal of 5 bases from V and 8 bases from J, the junction contained 9 bases not matched to a gene. The sequenced CDR3 bases are TGCAGTGCTCTTAAACGGACTAGCGGGAGTGACATT. Residues: CSALKRTSGSDI. The complete CDR3 sequence is CSALKRTSGSDIQYF.

As for this clone: Read data end 3 residues before the CDR3 end; the end is taken from the germline J gene. The chain carries TRBV18 and TRBJ1-1, with TRBD1 as a possible D gene (5 bases). V lost 0 bases, J lost 5 bases, and 16 bases lay in between. This CDR3 spans 16 amino acids. The germline CDR1 and CDR2 sequences are KGHSH and LQKENI. The CDR3: CASSPPSIQSGTEAFF. The DNA read from the CDR3 is TGTGCCAGCTCACCACCCTCGATACAGTCAGGGACTGAA. Looking up the rest from reference TRBV18 and TRBJ1-1 gives the full variable domain: NAGVMQNPRHLVRRRGQEARLRCSPMKGHSHVYWYRQLPEEGLKFMVYLQKENIIDESGMPKERFSAEFPKEGPSILRIQQVVRGDSAAYFCASSPPSIQSGTEAFFGQGTRLTVV.

CDR3 DNA (partial): TGTGCCAGCAGTTTCCAGTACACCGGGGAG. Protein product: CASSFQYTGE. The full CDR3 is CASSFQYTGELFF. This chain joins TRBV6-2 or TRBV6-3 and TRBJ2-2; D gene unclear. The observed sequence ends 3 residues before the CDR3 terminus, with the missing tail filled in from the germline J gene. V dropped 4 bases and J dropped 3 bases, with 6 bases sitting between them. The CDR3 spans 13 residues. CDR1 and CDR2 from the germline V gene are MNHEY and SVGEGT.

In regard to this clone: The read terminates 3 residues before the CDR3 end, so the remaining end is supplied by the germline J gene. The chain has TRBV20-1 and TRBJ2-2, with D perhaps given as TRBD1 or TRBD2 (5 bases each). Trimming stripped 3 bases from V and 2 bases from J, with 19 bases between. The CDR3 has 17 residues. Looked up from germline, CDR1 is DFQATT and CDR2 is SNEGSKA (reference sequence). The CDR3 bases that were read are TGCAGTGCTAGGGACAACCTTAGGGAGCCTAACACCGGGGAG. It codes for CSARDNLREPNTGE. The CDR3 reads in full as CSARDNLREPNTGELFF.

As for this clone: The read ends 3 residues shy of where the CDR3 ends; the end is completed using the germline J gene. The V gene is TRBV4-1, the J gene TRBJ2-7; 10 nucleotides agree with TRBD1. Per the germline V gene, CDR1 is MGHRA and CDR2 is YSYEKL. This CDR3 has 15 amino acids. With V trimmed by 1 base and J by 3 bases, 3 bases remained unmatched. The part of the CDR3 DNA that was read is TGCGCCAGCAGCCAAGCGGGACAGGGGAACTACGAG. This sequence encodes CASSQAGQGNYE. The complete CDR3 sequence is CASSQAGQGNYEQYF.

According to its frequency, this clone is medium-sized (0.01 to 0.1%). The CDR3 is cut off 3 residues early in the read; its end comes from the germline J gene. The chain links TRBV6-4 to TRBJ1-1; 8 nucleotides agree with TRBD1. In germline, CDR1 is MRHNA, CDR2 SNTAGT. V lost 7 bases to trimming and J lost 1 base; unmatched junction nucleotides: 2. This CDR3 is 13 amino acids long. The CDR3 reads CASNQGANTEAFF. CDR3 bases read: TGTGCCAGCAATCAGGGGGCGAACACTGAA.

CDR3 protein: CASSLARSGGFHNEQFF. The CDR3 bases that were read are TGCGCCAGCAGCTTGGCGCGGAGCGGGGGGTTCCACAATGAG. This rearrangement joins TRBV5-1 to TRBJ2-1; 9 bases align to TRBD2. The read ends 3 residues shy of where the CDR3 ends; the end is completed using the germline J gene. This CDR3 comprises 17 residues. V shed 0 bases and J 5 bases; nucleotides not matched to a gene: 9. Germline CDR1 reads SGHRS; CDR2 reads YFSETQ.

About this clone: The read is 3 residues too short to cover the CDR3 end, so that end is filled in from the germline J gene. V usage is TRBV10-2 and J usage is TRBJ2-7; D might be TRBD1 (6 bases). CDR1 and CDR2 (germline): WSHSY, SAAADI. V gave up 4 bases and J gave up 3 bases, with 10 bases separating them. The CDR3 runs to 13 residues. CDR3 bases read: TGCGCCAGCAGTGTGAACAGGGTCTACGAG. It translates to CASSVNRVYE. The entire CDR3 is CASSVNRVYEQYF.

Incomplete CDR3 DNA: TGTGCCAGCAGGTCTAGTGTTGAAACAGATACG. Its translation is CASRSSVETDT. The full CDR3 protein reads CASRSSVETDTQYF. V and J are TRBV6-2 or TRBV6-3 and TRBJ2-3; D unresolved. The read stops 3 residues short of the end of the CDR3; the missing end is completed from the germline J gene. Trimming cost V 6 bases and J 3 bases, with 13 bases left between them. Germline V lookup: CDR1 MNHEY, CDR2 SVGEGT. CDR3 length: 14 residues.

Notes on this clone: The read ends 3 residues before the CDR3 terminus; that terminus is restored from the germline J gene. V gene TRBV5-6 combines with J gene TRBJ2-7; 7 nucleotides line up with TRBD2. From germline, CDR1 is SGHDT and CDR2 YYEEEE. This CDR3 contains 15 residues. Losses at the gene ends were 3 bases for V and 4 bases for J; bases not matched to a gene: 10. CDR3 residues: CASSSFSRGRYEQYF. Incomplete CDR3 DNA: TGTGCCAGCAGCTCGTTTTCGCGGGGGAGGTACGAG. Supplemented by reference TRBV5-6 and TRBJ2-7, the full variable domain reads DAGVTQSPTHLIKTRGQQVTLRCSPKSGHDTVSWYQQALGQGPQFIFQYYEEEERQRGNFPDRFSGHQFPNYSSELNVNALLLGDSALYLCASSSFSRGRYEQYFGPGTRLTVT.

Note on this clone: The sequenced fragment ends 3 residues before the CDR3 boundary, so the rest is inferred from the germline J gene. The rearrangement uses TRBV4-1 and TRBJ1-2; perhaps TRBD1 as D (6 bases). Germline V gene data show CDR1 as MGHRA and CDR2 as YSYEKL. V lost 4 bases and J 3 bases, leaving 15 bases between the germline ends. CDR3 size: 15 residues. The sequenced CDR3 bases are TGCGCCAGCAGCCCCCGGGACACGACCCACTATGGC. As protein: CASSPRDTTHYG. Given in full, the CDR3 is CASSPRDTTHYGYTF.

To note about this clone: Sequencing ends 3 residues short of the CDR3 end; the germline J gene provides the rest. J is TRBJ1-2 and V is TRBV9, with D possibly TRBD1 on 6 matching bases. CDR3 length: 13 residues. In germline, CDR1 is SGDLS, CDR2 YYNGEE. V lost 2 bases to trimming and J lost 5 bases, with 10 bases between them. CDR3 bases read: TGTGCCAGCAGCGTTAGGGACAATTATGGC. Translation gives CASSVRDNYG. The entire CDR3 sequence reads CASSVRDNYGYTF.

As for this clone: The read stops 3 residues short of the end of the CDR3; the missing end is completed from the germline J gene. J is TRBJ2-5 and V is TRBV20-1; 11 bases match TRBD2. The CDR3 length is 16 residues. Germline lookup yields CDR1 DFQATT and CDR2 SNEGSKA (reference sequence). Trimming cost V 3 bases and J 1 base; bases outside gene matches: 7. The CDR3 here is CSARLAGGVLQETQYF. The CDR3 DNA, read in part, is TGCAGTGCTAGGCTAGCGGGAGGAGTCCTCCAAGAGACC.

In regard to this clone: The read terminates 3 residues before the CDR3 end, so the remaining end is supplied by the germline J gene. This chain connects TRBV5-6 to TRBJ1-1; no clear D gene. Trimming shortened V by 3 bases and J by 5 bases, and 14 bases separated the two germline ends. Germline CDR1 reads SGHDT; CDR2 reads YYEEEE. The CDR3 runs 14 residues. CDR3 DNA, as far as it was read: TGTGCCAGCAGCTCAATTGGACCGGGGACTGAA. It encodes CASSSIGPGTE. From start to end, the CDR3 is CASSSIGPGTEAFF.

The sequenced CDR3 bases are TGTGCCACCAGCAGAGTGAGCGGGAAGATTTACAATGAG. Translating it yields CATSRVSGKIYNE. The CDR3 reads in full as CATSRVSGKIYNEQFF. This chain connects TRBV15 to TRBJ2-1, with 7 bases that match TRBD2. The CDR3 end is not reached by the read, which stops 3 residues before it; the germline J gene fills it in. The CDR3 is made up of 16 amino acids. CDR1 LNHNV and CDR2 YYDKDF come from the germline V gene (reference sequence). After removal of 1 base from V and 4 bases from J, the junction contained 7 bases not matched to a gene.

Note on this clone: The read halts 3 residues ahead of the CDR3 end, with the missing end drawn from the germline J gene. This sequence joins TRBV12-3 or TRBV12-4 and TRBJ2-1; 11 bases line up with TRBD2. J lost 3 bases, V lost 6 bases, and 4 bases had no gene match. This CDR3 region has 15 residues. CDR3 DNA, as far as it was read: TGTGCCAGCAGGGCTAGCGGGAGGATCTACAATGAG. It specifies CASRASGRIYNE. The complete CDR3 reads CASRASGRIYNEQFF.

Comments on this clone: The read terminates 3 residues before the CDR3 end, so the remaining end is supplied by the germline J gene. The chain has TRBV19 and TRBJ1-2, with D perhaps TRBD1 (6 bases). The CDR3 totals 14 residues. V was pared by 3 bases and J by 6 bases, with 14 bases between. CDR1 and CDR2 from the germline V gene are LNHDA and SQIVND (reference sequence). This CDR3 reads CASSIRLQGNGYTF. CDR3 DNA, as far as it was read: TGTGCCAGTAGTATCAGACTTCAGGGGAATGGC.

Turning to this clone: The read stops 3 residues short of the end of the CDR3; the missing end is completed from the germline J gene. The V and J genes are TRBV5-1 and TRBJ1-6; D call uncertain. Trimming removed 4 bases at V and 9 bases at J, with 11 bases between. The CDR3 is made up of 13 amino acids. The germline V gene encodes CDR1 SGHRS and CDR2 YFSETQ. The sequenced part of the CDR3 DNA is TGCGCCAGCAGCGTCCTCCTAGCTTCACCC. Translated: CASSVLLASP. The CDR3 in full is CASSVLLASPLHF.

With respect to this clone: With the read ending 3 residues before the CDR3 end, the germline J gene is used to fill in that end. The V gene is TRBV20-1, the J gene TRBJ2-5; 8 nucleotides align to TRBD2. CDR3 length: 17 amino acids. The V and J ends lost 6 bases and 1 base, in that order; junction bases with no gene match: 16. Germline V gene sequence: CDR1 DFQATT, CDR2 SNEGSKA (reference sequence). The CDR3 region is CSAAGRSGGRIQETQYF. The part of the CDR3 DNA that was read is TGCAGTGCCGCTGGTAGGAGCGGCGGGAGGATCCAAGAGACC.

The CDR3 sequence: CASSEQTGFVYDTQYF. The sequenced part of the CDR3 DNA is TGTGCCAGCAGTGAACAGACAGGGTTTGTTTATGATACG. V is TRBV6-1 and J is TRBJ2-3; 7 positions match TRBD1. From the germline J gene comes the end of the CDR3, since the read stops 3 residues before it. Per germline, CDR1 MNHNS and CDR2 SASEGT. This CDR3 region has 16 residues. The V segment lost 2 bases and the J segment 6 bases; nucleotides outside the gene matches: 11.

With regard to this clone: The read terminates 3 residues ahead of where the CDR3 ends, so the germline J gene completes it. The chain employs TRBV2 and TRBJ2-7; 9 nucleotides match TRBD1. This CDR3 has 14 residues. Germline V gene lookup returns CDR1 SNHLY and CDR2 FYNNEI. Trimming at V came to 6 bases and at J to 4 bases, leaving 7 bases not matched to a gene. This chain's CDR3 is CASSPGTGQYEQYF. The part of the CDR3 DNA that was read is TGTGCCAGCAGCCCCGGGACAGGGCAGTACGAG.

A remark on this clone: The CDR3 end lies 3 residues beyond the end of the read and is filled in from the germline J gene. The chain joins TRBV4-2 to TRBJ2-7; 8 bases line up with TRBD2. The CDR3 runs to 16 residues. V dropped 4 bases and J dropped 5; count of bases not matched to a gene: 13. The germline V gene has CDR1 LGHNA and CDR2 YNFKEQ. The CDR3 bases that were read are TGTGCCAGCAGCCTAAGGCTCACGGGACTAGGTAACGAG. This gives the protein CASSLRLTGLGNE. The CDR3 in its entirety is CASSLRLTGLGNEQYF.

Details on this clone: The read ends 3 residues shy of where the CDR3 ends; the end is completed using the germline J gene. The genes are TRBV30 and TRBJ1-2; the match to TRBD1 covers 7 bases. CDR3 length: 13 amino acids. The germline V gene has CDR1 GTSNPN and CDR2 SVGIG (reference sequence). CDR3 sequence reads: CAGGTASYYDYTF. The CDR3 bases that were read are TGTGCCGGCGGGACAGCCTCTTACTACGAC.

With respect to this clone: The read falls 3 residues short of the CDR3 end, and the missing part is taken from the germline J gene. The rearrangement links TRBV7-2 to TRBJ1-2; D is undetermined. Germline V gene lookup returns CDR1 SGHTA and CDR2 FQGNSA. CDR3 length: 12 residues. Trimming took off 4 bases at V and 4 bases at J, with 7 bases between the two ends. CDR3 sequence reads: CASSYYTYGYTF. The sequenced CDR3 bases are TGTGCCAGCAGCTACTACACCTATGGC.

Concerning this clone itself: The observed sequence ends 3 residues before the CDR3 terminus, with the missing tail filled in from the germline J gene. J is TRBJ2-1 and V is TRBV4-1; the match to TRBD2 covers 9 bases. Per germline, CDR1 MGHRA and CDR2 YSYEKL. V lost 4 bases, J lost 6 bases, and 7 bases stayed unmatched. CDR3 size: 15 residues. This chain's CDR3 is CASSRAGGSFNEQFF. The covered CDR3 bases are TGCGCCAGCAGCCGAGCGGGGGGTAGCTTCAATGAG.

A word on this clone: Read coverage stops 3 residues before the CDR3 terminus; the germline J gene supplies the remainder. The rearrangement links TRBV7-9 to TRBJ2-7; maybe TRBD1 (5 bases). This CDR3 is 12 amino acids long. V was shortened by 0 bases and J by 6 bases, with 6 bases between the two germline ends. CDR1 SEHNR and CDR2 FQNEAQ come from the germline V gene (reference sequence). The DNA read from the CDR3 is TGTGCCAGCAGCTTAGCTGGGGCCGAG. This encodes CASSLAGAE. The entire CDR3 is CASSLAGAEQYF.

Details on this clone: The read falls 3 residues short of the CDR3 end, and the missing part is taken from the germline J gene. The gene calls are TRBV7-9 and TRBJ1-2; the D gene is possibly TRBD1 (6 bases). This CDR3 is 12 amino acids long. CDR1 is SEHNR and CDR2 is FQNEAQ in the germline V gene (reference sequence). The CDR3 region is CASSSHREGYTF. The CDR3 bases that were read are TGTGCCAGCAGCTCGCACAGGGAGGGC.

In regard to this clone: The observed sequence ends 3 residues before the CDR3 terminus, with the missing tail filled in from the germline J gene. The chain uses TRBV12-3 or TRBV12-4 and TRBJ2-5, with 8 bases aligning to TRBD2. J lost 7 bases, V lost 6 bases, and 19 bases had no gene match. The CDR3 contains 17 residues. The covered CDR3 bases are TGTGCCAGCAGCAGAAACGTCCTAGCGGGCCCTCCGGGGACC. It translates to CASSRNVLAGPPGT. The entire CDR3 protein is CASSRNVLAGPPGTQYF.

The CDR3: CSATRGTDTQYF. The sequenced CDR3 bases are TGCAGTGCCACCCGGGGCACAGATACG. The J gene is TRBJ2-3, the V gene TRBV20-1; D unclear. The observed sequence ends 3 residues before the CDR3 terminus, with the missing tail filled in from the germline J gene. Germline values: CDR1 DFQATT, CDR2 SNEGSKA (reference sequence). This CDR3 region has 12 residues. V lost 6 bases and J lost 1, with 8 bases in between.

As to this clone: Read data end 3 residues before the CDR3 end; the end is taken from the germline J gene. The rearrangement joins TRBV2 to TRBJ1-1, with D unclear. Germline-derived CDR1 and CDR2 are SNHLY and FYNNEI. V was trimmed by 7 bases and J by 4 bases, leaving 13 bases between them. The CDR3 is made up of 13 amino acids. CDR3 sequence reads: CASTGRRGTEAFF. The DNA read from the CDR3 is TGTGCCAGCACAGGACGGCGGGGCACTGAA. The full variable domain, completed using reference TRBV2 and TRBJ1-1, is EPEVTQTPSHQVTQMGQEVILRCVPISNHLYFYWYRQILGQKVEFLVSFYNNEISEKSEIFDDQFSVERPDGSNFTLKIRSTKLEDSAMYFCASTGRRGTEAFFGQGTRLTVV.

Incomplete CDR3 DNA: TGTGCCTGGAGTGTAGTTTCCCACAGGCGAGGTTCTGGAAACACC. Protein: CAWSVVSHRRGSGNT. The whole CDR3 reads CAWSVVSHRRGSGNTIYF. The gene calls are TRBV30 and TRBJ1-3; D is possibly TRBD1 (5 bases). The CDR3 end falls 3 residues outside the read, so it is completed with the germline J gene. Germline assignment: CDR1 GTSNPN and CDR2 SVGIG (reference sequence). The V end lost 0 bases, the J end lost 1 base, and 19 bases lay between the germline ends. CDR3 length equals 18 residues.